Presented here are 15 T cell receptor beta chains from one specimen sequenced in a study of T-cell reconstitution after alpha-beta-depleted transplantation in children. Molecular barcoding with unique molecular identifiers was used for the TCRbeta library. Each CDR3 protein is one row after TCRdb ran MiXCR on the PCR reads. In the table there are about 300,000 distinct CDR3 sequences, roughly 7.8% of which are singletons. General study findings and limits: T-cell numbers and diversity one year post-transplant derived largely from freshly generated T cells.

Antigens of these TCRs are unknown. The sequencing used peripheral blood, collected 360 days after TCRalphabeta/CD19-depleted stem cell transplant. The receptors derive from a female patient aged 2-15 years who had a stem cell transplant for Fanconi anemia, so the T cells may come from the graft donor.

This clonotype was detected ten times or more. The chain has TRBV5-1 and TRBJ2-1; maybe TRBD2 (5 bases). Germline CDR1 and CDR2: SGHRS and YFSETQ. The CDR3 has 14 residues. Trimming removed 0 bases from V and 5 bases from J, with 9 bases in between. The CDR3: CASSLGSSDNEQFF. CDR3 nucleotide sequence: TGCGCCAGCAGCTTGGGTAGTAGCGACAATGAGCAGTTCTTC. The full variable domain, its missing parts supplied by reference TRBV5-1 and TRBJ2-1, is KAGVTQTPRYLIKTRGQQVTLSCSPISGHRSVSWYQQTPGQGLQFLFEYFSETQRNKGNFPGRFSGRQFSNSRSEMNVSTLELGDSALYLCASSLGSSDNEQFFGPGTRLTVL.

Ten or more counts support this clonotype. The chain recombines TRBV5-1 with TRBJ2-2, with 9 bases fitting TRBD2. The CDR3 contains 18 residues. The trim removed 4 bases at V and 0 bases at J, leaving 10 bases unmatched. Germline CDR1 and CDR2: SGHRS and YFSETQ. CDR3 in DNA: TGCGCCAGCAGCCCCAACTCCGCTAGCGGGGCGAACACCGGGGAGCTGTTTTTT. Amino acid sequence: CASSPNSASGANTGELFF.

This clonotype was found a few times. The V call is TRBV7-3, the J call TRBJ2-2; D remains ambiguous. Germline CDR1 SGHTA, CDR2 FQGTGA. CDR3 length equals 16 residues. Trimming took off 6 bases at V and 1 base at J, with 15 bases between the two ends. CDR3 protein: CASRQIGVQNTGELFF. In DNA, the CDR3 is TGTGCCAGCAGGCAAATTGGGGTACAGAACACCGGGGAGCTGTTTTTT.

V gene TRBV7-2 combines with J gene TRBJ1-2, with D perhaps matching TRBD1 (6 bases). This CDR3 is 15 amino acids long. Germline CDR1 reads SGHTA; CDR2 reads FQGNSA. V lost 4 bases to trimming and J lost 2 bases, with 14 bases between them. CDR3 in amino acids: CASSYMGATNYGYTF. CDR3 coding DNA: TGTGCCAGCAGCTACATGGGGGCAACCAACTATGGCTACACCTTC. Full variable domain (rest looked up from reference TRBV7-2 and TRBJ1-2): GAGVSQSPSNKVTEKGKDVELRCDPISGHTALYWYRQSLGQGLEFLIYFQGNSAPDKSGLPSDRFSAERTGGSVSTLTIQRTQQEDSAVYLCASSYMGATNYGYTFGSGTRLTVV.

This clonotype was observed a handful of times. The genes are TRBV19 and TRBJ1-1; TRBD1 might be the D (5 bases). Trimming cost V 1 base and J 4 bases, with 7 bases left between them. The CDR3 length is 13 residues. Germline loops: CDR1 LNHDA, CDR2 SQIVND (reference sequence). CDR3 nucleotides: TGTGCCAGTAGTATAGCGGGGCCCACTGAAGCTTTCTTT. Translation: CASSIAGPTEAFF.

The rearrangement joins TRBV5-1 to TRBJ1-2; unclear D gene. V was shortened by 4 bases and J by 3 bases, with 16 bases between the two germline ends. This CDR3 comprises 15 residues. Germline V gene data show CDR1 as SGHRS and CDR2 as YFSETQ. CDR3 sequence (DNA): TGCGCCAGCAGCCGTGTGGAGGGCCCATACTATGGCTACACCTTC. Translating it yields CASSRVEGPYYGYTF.

This clonotype has just a few counts. This rearrangement joins TRBV10-3 to TRBJ2-5; 9 positions match TRBD2. Germline values: CDR1 ENHRY, CDR2 SYGVKD. The CDR3 has 15 residues. The J segment lost 2 bases and the V segment lost 2 bases, leaving 3 bases of the junction unmatched. The CDR3 coding sequence is TGTGCCATCAGTGAGGGGCGGGGGGGACAAGAGACCCAGTACTTC. Translation: CAISEGRGGQETQYF.

This clonotype was observed once. The chain combines TRBV20-1 with TRBJ2-7; TRBD2 agrees at 13 bases. V gave up 0 bases and J gave up 5 bases; unmatched junction bases: 7. Germline-derived CDR1 and CDR2 are DFQATT and SNEGSKA (reference sequence). The CDR3 has 16 residues. The DNA of the CDR3 is TGCAGTGCTAGAGATCCCTGGACTAGCGGGAGAAACGAGCAGTACTTC. It is translated as CSARDPWTSGRNEQYF.

In its sample, this clonotype was seen a few times. V usage is TRBV6-1 and J usage is TRBJ1-2, with a weak D call TRBD1 (5 bases). CDR1 is MNHNS and CDR2 is SASEGT in the germline V gene. V lost 10 bases, J lost 3 bases, and 9 bases lay in between. The CDR3 totals 11 residues. CDR3 sequence: CAMRDDYGYTF. CDR3 bases: TGTGCCATGAGGGACGACTATGGCTACACCTTC.

This clonotype was found many times. V usage is TRBV7-6 and J usage is TRBJ1-1, with unresolved D. V lost 1 base to trimming and J lost 0 bases, with 6 bases between them. Germline CDR1 is SGHVS and CDR2 is FNYEAQ. The CDR3 length is 14 residues. The CDR3 region is CASSLEIMNTEAFF. CDR3 nucleotides: TGTGCCAGCAGCTTAGAAATCATGAACACTGAAGCTTTCTTT.

This clonotype was recorded at least ten times. The J gene is TRBJ2-5, the V gene TRBV12-3 or TRBV12-4; D ambiguous. The germline V and J ends were trimmed by 2 bases and 5 bases, with 12 bases remaining between them. This CDR3 region has 14 residues. In nucleotides, the CDR3 is TGTGCCAGCAGTTTACAGAGGATGGTGGAGACCCAGTACTTC. This encodes CASSLQRMVETQYF.

This chain links TRBV7-6 with TRBJ2-7; D gene unclear. V was pared by 1 base and J by 5 bases, with 15 bases between. The CDR3 runs 15 residues. CDR1 is SGHVS, CDR2 FNYEAQ, per germline. Written as DNA, the CDR3 is TGTGCCAGCAGCTTAGGGTCAGTGCAGTTGGACGAGCAGTACTTC. This codes for CASSLGSVQLDEQYF.

This clonotype has only a few counts. V is TRBV2 and J is TRBJ2-7; no clear D. Deletions cut 7 bases from V and 2 bases from J, with 9 bases between. CDR3 size: 12 residues. Germline V gene sequence: CDR1 SNHLY, CDR2 FYNNEI. CDR3 sequence (DNA): TGTGCCAGCACTCGGGTAGCCTACGAGCAGTACTTC. Amino acids: CASTRVAYEQYF.

Concerning this clonotype: A much more abundant neighbour one base away suggests this may be a read error. The chain recombines TRBV28 with TRBJ2-3; TRBD2 might be the D (5 bases). This CDR3 has 12 residues. The germline V and J ends were trimmed by 6 bases and 10 bases, with 14 bases remaining between them. CDR1 and CDR2 from the germline V gene are MDHEN and SYDVKM. The CDR3 nucleotides are TGTGCCAGCAGGCAAGGACGGGGTGCGCAGTATTTT. This codes for CASRQGRGAQYF.

This clonotype was seen many times. V usage is TRBV6-5 and J usage is TRBJ1-2, with 7 bases matching TRBD1. Trimming took 6 bases from V and 8 from J; bases not matched to a gene: 9. CDR1 and CDR2 (germline): MNHEY, SVGAGI. The CDR3 has 13 amino acids. In nucleotides, the CDR3 is TGTGCCAGCAGATCCGACAGGGTCAACGGCTACACCTTC. Its protein product is CASRSDRVNGYTF.